This entry lists 19 T cell receptor beta chains sequenced from one sample in a study of OX40 agonist ivuxolimab in advanced cancers. The table came from immunoSEQ multiplex PCR; TCRdb's copy has only in-frame clones and leaves some out. The sample has tens of thousands of clones, about 80% seen once; the top ten hold about 3.1%. Sequences were derived from CD4+ or CD8+ T cells sorted from blood, sampled in a trial of the OX40 agonist ivuxolimab. The origin of the receptors is an adult with an advanced solid tumor such as melanoma, head and neck, liver or kidney cancer.

The V gene is TRBV2, the J gene TRBJ2-7; unclear D gene. The V and J ends lost 4 bases and 4 bases respectively, with 8 bases between them. This CDR3 is 12 amino acids long. Germline CDR1 is SNHLY and CDR2 is FYNNEI. CDR3 in DNA: TGTGCCAGCAGTGTCCAACTGTACGAGCAGTACTTC. Amino acids: CASSVQLYEQYF.

The chain joins TRBV9 to TRBJ1-3; tentatively, D is TRBD1 (5 bases). The CDR3 has 13 residues. V lost 3 bases to trimming and J lost 3 bases, with 7 bases between them. CDR1 SGDLS and CDR2 YYNGEE come from the germline V gene. The CDR3 sequence is CASSAQGGNTIYF. In DNA, the CDR3 is TGTGCCAGCAGCGCTCAGGGTGGAAACACCATATATTTT.

V and J are TRBV27 and TRBJ2-4, with 10 bases that match TRBD1. With V trimmed by 8 bases and J by 7 bases, 5 bases remained unmatched. The germline gives CDR1 MNHEY, CDR2 SMNVEV (reference sequence). The CDR3 is 13 residues long. DNA for the CDR3: TGTGCCAGCGGGATGGACAGGGGGAACATTCAGTACTTC. This encodes CASGMDRGNIQYF.

V and J are TRBV6-5 and TRBJ2-7; weak D call: TRBD1 (6 bases). The CDR3 is made up of 12 amino acids. The ends were cut back, 8 bases at V and 2 bases at J, with 10 bases in the middle. CDR1 is MNHEY and CDR2 is SVGAGI in the germline V gene. For the CDR3, the DNA is TGTGCCAGCCGGGACACCACCTACGAGCAGTACTTC. It translates to CASRDTTYEQYF.

V usage is TRBV7-8 and J usage is TRBJ1-1; D gene uncertain. CDR1 and CDR2 (germline): SGHVS, FQNEAQ. The CDR3 covers 14 residues. Trimming pared 1 base from V and 7 bases from J, leaving 13 bases between. DNA for the CDR3: TGTGCCAGCAGCTTAGGGGCTGCGTCTGATGAAGCTTTCTTT. It is translated as CASSLGAASDEAFF.

The rearrangement uses TRBV2 and TRBJ2-1; weak D call: TRBD2 (6 bases). The CDR3 runs 13 residues. CDR1 is SNHLY and CDR2 is FYNNEI in the germline V gene. V was shortened by 8 bases and J by 5 bases, with 13 bases between the two germline ends. CDR3 amino acids: CASAWDFDNEQFF. In DNA, the CDR3 is TGTGCCAGCGCATGGGACTTTGACAATGAGCAGTTCTTC. Combining the CDR3 with reference TRBV2 and TRBJ2-1 gives the whole variable domain EPEVTQTPSHQVTQMGQEVILRCVPISNHLYFYWYRQILGQKVEFLVSFYNNEISEKSEIFDDQFSVERPDGSNFTLKIRSTKLEDSAMYFCASAWDFDNEQFFGPGTRLTVL.

This CDR3 is CASSVDDYYGYTF. In DNA form, the CDR3 reads TGTGCCAGCAGCGTAGACGACTACTATGGCTACACCTTC. The chain has TRBV9 and TRBJ1-2, with D uncertain. The V gene lost 0 bases and the J gene lost 3 bases, with 6 bases spanning the gap. The CDR3 loop spans 13 amino acids. Germline V lookup: CDR1 SGDLS, CDR2 YYNGEE. Full variable domain (rest looked up from reference TRBV9 and TRBJ1-2): DSGVTQTPKHLITATGQRVTLRCSPRSGDLSVYWYQQSLDQGLQFLIQYYNGEERAKGNILERFSAQQFPDLHSELNLSSLELGDSALYFCASSVDDYYGYTFGSGTRLTVV.

The chain carries TRBV6-6 and TRBJ2-7; D call uncertain. Between the trimmed V and J ends, which lost 2 bases and 2 bases, there was a span of 10 bases. This CDR3 is 14 amino acids long. Germline V lookup: CDR1 MNHNY, CDR2 SVGAGI (reference sequence). CDR3 DNA sequence: TGTGCCAGCAGTTACACCGCTGCCACCTACGAGCAGTACTTC. It codes for CASSYTAATYEQYF.

The rearrangement links TRBV18 to TRBJ1-6; 9 bases are shared with TRBD1. This CDR3 has 14 amino acids. Unmatched junction bases numbered 4, after V lost 3 bases and J lost 10 bases. Germline V lookup: CDR1 KGHSH, CDR2 LQKENI. The CDR3 here is CASSPGTGQSPLHF. The CDR3 DNA reads as TGTGCCAGCTCACCGGGGACAGGGCAATCACCCCTCCACTTT.

The CDR3, as DNA: TGCGCCAGCAGTGGGCCATCCGCTGAAGCTTTCTTT. Translated, it gives CASSGPSAEAFF. The rearrangement joins TRBV10-1 to TRBJ1-1; D gene uncertain. With 4 bases removed from V and 6 bases from J, the gap between germline ends came to 9 bases. The length of the CDR3 is 12 residues. CDR1 and CDR2 (germline): WNHNN, SYGVQD (reference sequence).

This chain connects TRBV28 to TRBJ1-6; a possible D gene is TRBD1 (6 bases). This CDR3 has 13 residues. CDR1 is MDHEN and CDR2 is SYDVKM in the germline V gene. With 10 bases removed from V and 10 bases from J, the gap between germline ends came to 17 bases. The CDR3 nucleotides read TGTGCCACCGAGGGGGGGTTCGGCTCACCCCTCCACTTT. It translates to CATEGGFGSPLHF.

This clone was seen just once. The V gene is TRBV27, the J gene TRBJ2-7; D tentatively fits TRBD1 or TRBD2 (5 bases each). Trimming shortened V by 3 bases and J by 7 bases, and 13 bases separated the two germline ends. This CDR3 has 13 residues. Germline values: CDR1 MNHEY, CDR2 SMNVEV (reference sequence). CDR3 loop: CASSFTRAGEQYF. The CDR3 bases are TGTGCCAGCAGTTTCACGAGGGCAGGGGAGCAGTACTTC.

The chain couples TRBV6-5 to TRBJ2-7, with 7 bases lining up with TRBD1. Germline V gene lookup returns CDR1 MNHEY and CDR2 SVGAGI. This CDR3 comprises 13 residues. Trimming at V came to 6 bases and at J to 1 base, leaving 3 bases not matched to a gene. CDR3 sequence (DNA): TGTGCCAGCAGGACGACAGGGTCCTACGAGCAGTACTTC. Translating it yields CASRTTGSYEQYF.

The V gene is TRBV6-6, the J gene TRBJ2-7; TRBD1 matches at 10 bases. J lost 6 bases, V lost 2 bases, and 4 bases had no gene match. Germline values: CDR1 MNHNY, CDR2 SVGAGI (reference sequence). The CDR3 contains 14 residues. The CDR3 DNA reads TGTGCCAGCAGTTACGTGGGACAGGGGTCCGAGCAGTACTTC. Its translation is CASSYVGQGSEQYF.

The chain links TRBV19 to TRBJ2-2; perhaps D is TRBD1 or TRBD2 (5 bases each). Germline V lookup: CDR1 LNHDA, CDR2 SQIVND (reference sequence). The CDR3 consists of 19 residues. The germline V and J ends were trimmed by 8 bases and 0 bases, with 25 bases remaining between them. CDR3 coding DNA: TGTGCCAGTTCCACCAAGGCCCTCCGGGGCAGAGCGAACACCGGGGAGCTGTTTTTT. Its translation: CASSTKALRGRANTGELFF.

This clone has just one count. This rearrangement joins TRBV4-1 to TRBJ1-2, with D hard to call. There are 14 residues in the CDR3. The germline gives CDR1 MGHRA, CDR2 YSYEKL. V was trimmed by 0 bases and J by 4 bases, leaving 9 bases between them. CDR3 residues: CASSQDTQAYGYTF. The DNA for the CDR3 is TGCGCCAGCAGCCAAGATACCCAGGCCTATGGCTACACCTTC.

The V gene is TRBV27, the J gene TRBJ2-7; 8 nucleotides align to TRBD2. The CDR3 spans 15 residues. Germline trimming cut 5 bases from V and 6 bases from J; bases unmatched to any gene: 12. In germline, CDR1 is MNHEY, CDR2 SMNVEV (reference sequence). The CDR3: CASSLPGLVLREQYF. As DNA, the CDR3 is TGTGCCAGCAGTCTCCCGGGACTAGTGTTACGCGAGCAGTACTTC.

This chain connects TRBV6-5 to TRBJ1-6; no clear D gene. V lost 7 bases and J lost 5, with 15 bases in between. Looked up from germline, CDR1 is MNHEY and CDR2 is SVGAGI. This CDR3 has 15 amino acids. The CDR3 protein is CASNLNRAHNSPLHF. Written as DNA, the CDR3 is TGTGCCAGCAACCTCAACCGAGCCCATAATTCACCCCTCCACTTT.

This chain joins TRBV6-6 and TRBJ1-4; D gene unclear. The ends were cut back, 5 bases at V and 6 bases at J, with 19 bases in the middle. The CDR3 sequence is 16 residues long. Germline V lookup: CDR1 MNHNY, CDR2 SVGAGI (reference sequence). The CDR3, as DNA: TGTGCCAGCAGTGTGGGTTTGGGTCTTCATGATGAAAAACTGTTTTTT. As protein: CASSVGLGLHDEKLFF.